The rows below give T cell receptor beta chains drawn from one sample of a study of blood T cell repertoires in COVID-19. The repertoire was sequenced with immunoSEQ multiplex PCR; TCRdb's copy has only in-frame clones and lacks some. Seen here are 150,000 to 200,000 clones, roughly four fifths observed once, and the top ten hold 8% to 13%. Sequenced: PBMCs or T cells enriched from blood (not recorded which). These receptors originate from a man aged 50-59 years who had recovered from COVID-19. CDR3s include the opening cysteine and the closing phenylalanine or tryptophan. The order of the fields is D gene, clone size, V gene, J gene, CDR3 DNA, CDR3 protein. A D gene is named only where the DNA matches it firmly. Some rows mark clone size as missing; the rest say once, few, many or name a class of expanded clone.

TRBD2	NA	TRBV2	TRBJ2-1	TGTGCCAGCAGAGACAGCGGGAGGCCGGGCAATGAGCAGTTCTTC	CASRDSGRPGNEQFF
NA	NA	TRBV12-5	TRBJ2-3	TGTGCTAGTGGTTTGGACAGGACACTGGATACGCAGTATTTT	CASGLDRTLDTQYF
NA	NA	TRBV5-1	TRBJ1-4	TGCGCCAGCAGCAAAGAGTCAACTAATGAAAAACTGTTTTTT	CASSKESTNEKLFF
NA	NA	TRBV23-1	TRBJ2-1	TGCGCCAGCAGTCAAGAGTTCGTATCGGAGCAGTTCTTC	CASSQEFVSEQFF
NA	NA	TRBV11-2	TRBJ2-1	TGTGCCAGCAGCTTATCGGGGGTATACAATGAGCAGTTCTTC	CASSLSGVYNEQFF
NA	NA	TRBV7-8	TRBJ1-2	TGTGCCAGCAGCTTTAGGGGACTAAAGGGCTACACCTTC	CASSFRGLKGYTF
NA	NA	TRBV5-4	TRBJ2-7	TGTGCCAGCAGCTTGTGGTCTACTTACGAGCAGTACTTC	CASSLWSTYEQYF
TRBD1	NA	TRBV29-1	TRBJ2-7	TGCAGCGCTCATCCTTTGACAGGGGGTTTCTACGAGCAGTACTTC	CSAHPLTGGFYEQYF
TRBD1	NA	TRBV5-4	TRBJ1-6	TGTGCCAGCAGCCTTAACAGGGGGAATAATTCACCCCTCCACTTT	CASSLNRGNNSPLHF
NA	few	TRBV6-5	TRBJ2-1	TGTGCCAGCAGAGGAGAAGCCTGGGAGCAGTTCTTC	CASRGEAWEQFF